The 18 T cell receptor beta chains below were found in one sample sequenced in a study of T cells in Graves' hyperthyroidism and ophthalmopathy. Using RNA transcripts as the source, TCR beta CDR3 regions were amplified. First-round RT-PCR of the TCR CDR3 relied on the HTBI primer set. MiXCR was run by TCRdb on the multiplex PCR reads, yielding one entry per CDR3 protein. The repertoire consists of just over 550,000 distinct CDR3 sequences, with roughly 46% occurring once and the leading ten covering just under 8.5%. The sequencing sample was made of peripheral blood or thyroid tissue (not recorded which). These receptors came from a woman under 30 with Graves' hyperthyroidism.

V and J are TRBV7-9 and TRBJ1-1, with TRBD1 identical over 7 bases. The J segment lost 8 bases and the V segment lost 5 bases, leaving 5 bases of the junction unmatched. This CDR3 has 12 amino acids. CDR1 and CDR2 (germline): SEHNR, FQNEAQ (reference sequence). The CDR3 loop is CASSQGQEEAFF. The CDR3 DNA reads as TGTGCCAGCAGCCAAGGACAGGAAGAAGCTTTCTTT.

The chain recombines TRBV6-2 or TRBV6-3 with TRBJ2-7, with D maybe TRBD2 (5 bases). There are 18 residues in the CDR3. Germline V gene sequence: CDR1 MNHEY, CDR2 SVGEGT. Trimming took 2 bases from V and 0 from J, leaving 20 bases between them. This CDR3 reads CASSYAGPFLANSYEQYF. For the CDR3, the DNA is TGTGCCAGCAGTTACGCGGGTCCCTTCCTCGCTAACTCCTACGAGCAGTACTTC.

This clonotype appeared a few times. The rearrangement uses TRBV19 and TRBJ1-5; unclear D gene. Germline values: CDR1 LNHDA, CDR2 SQIVND (reference sequence). The CDR3 spans 12 residues. V lost 8 bases and J 7 bases, leaving 12 bases between the germline ends. The CDR3 here is CASAREAQPQHF. CDR3 DNA sequence: TGTGCCAGTGCTCGCGAGGCCCAGCCCCAGCATTTT.

This clonotype was seen many times. The chain employs TRBV7-2 and TRBJ2-7, with no clear D. This CDR3 is built from 13 residues. V lost 1 base to trimming and J lost 6 bases, with 10 bases between them. The germline V gene encodes CDR1 SGHTA and CDR2 FQGNSA. As DNA, the CDR3 is TGTGCCAGCAGCTTAGATCCACGAGGCGAGCAGTACTTC. Translated: CASSLDPRGEQYF.

This sequence joins TRBV7-6 and TRBJ2-5, with D maybe TRBD2 (5 bases). The CDR3 runs 14 residues. V lost 4 bases and J 2 bases, leaving 11 bases between the germline ends. CDR1 is SGHVS, CDR2 FNYEAQ, per germline. The CDR3 bases are TGTGCCAGCAGCTCCCGGAGCGGACAAGAGACCCAGTACTTC. This encodes CASSSRSGQETQYF.

The V call is TRBV10-3, the J call TRBJ2-7, with D perhaps matching TRBD1 or TRBD2 (6 bases each). Trimming removed 10 bases at V and 1 base at J, with 17 bases between. CDR1 is ENHRY and CDR2 is SYGVKD in the germline V gene. This CDR3 comprises 14 residues. CDR3 in amino acids: CASKGGLQSYEQYF. CDR3 DNA: TGTGCCAGCAAAGGGGGACTGCAATCCTACGAGCAGTACTTC.

This clonotype has more than one count but fewer than ten. The chain carries TRBV7-9 and TRBJ1-1; D perhaps matches TRBD1 (5 bases). CDR1 and CDR2 from the germline V gene are SEHNR and FQNEAQ (reference sequence). The CDR3 contains 14 residues. V was shortened by 5 bases and J by 5 bases, with 15 bases between the two germline ends. The CDR3 sequence: CASSHRDRGTEAFF. The CDR3 region has the DNA TGTGCCAGCAGCCATCGGGACCGCGGGACTGAAGCTTTCTTT.

This clonotype was recorded a few times. The DNA for the CDR3 is TGTGCCAGTAGCCCTCTGCTGGAGCGGACCTACGAGCAGTACTTC. This encodes CASSPLLERTYEQYF. The chain links TRBV19 to TRBJ2-7; maybe TRBD2 (5 bases). With 6 bases removed from V and 2 bases from J, the gap between germline ends came to 17 bases. Germline assignment: CDR1 LNHDA and CDR2 SQIVND (reference sequence). There are 15 residues in the CDR3.

The V call is TRBV29-1, the J call TRBJ1-1; unclear D gene. Trimming took off 3 bases at V and 0 bases at J, with 8 bases between the two ends. Germline lookup yields CDR1 SQVTM and CDR2 ANQGSEA. The CDR3 has 13 amino acids. The CDR3 spells CSVDSGLNTEAFF. DNA of the CDR3: TGCAGCGTTGACTCGGGGTTGAACACTGAAGCTTTCTTT.

This clonotype came up many times. The chain employs TRBV7-2 and TRBJ2-5; no reliable D call. Trimming pared 5 bases from V and 6 bases from J, leaving 16 bases between. CDR3 length: 14 amino acids. Germline-derived CDR1 and CDR2 are SGHTA and FQGNSA. This chain's CDR3 is CASSESSGPQTQYF. As DNA, the CDR3 is TGTGCCAGCAGCGAATCTTCCGGGCCCCAGACCCAGTACTTC.

The chain employs TRBV7-2 and TRBJ1-2, with a weak D call TRBD1 (5 bases). V was pared by 1 base and J by 4 bases, with 10 bases between. Germline-derived CDR1 and CDR2 are SGHTA and FQGNSA. This CDR3 spans 14 amino acids. The CDR3 coding sequence is TGTGCCAGCAGCTTAGACTGGACAACCTATGGCTACACCTTC. It is translated as CASSLDWTTYGYTF.

To note about this clonotype: No conserved phenylalanine or tryptophan ends this CDR3, so it is likely a read error. The limits of the CDR3 on the DNA are not certain, so only TCRdb's listed CDR3 is given. The chain links TRBV10-3 to TRBJ2-6. The length of the CDR3 is 8 amino acids, counting both ends. The germline V gene has CDR1 ENHRY and CDR2 SYGVKD. The CDR3 loop is CATKVRTS.

This clonotype was seen just once. One junction end disagrees with the germline gene, perhaps due to a read error. The rearrangement links TRBV15 to TRBJ2-6; 8 nucleotides align to TRBD2. Germline CDR1 and CDR2: LNHNV and YYDKDF (reference sequence). CDR3 length equals 15 residues. The DNA of the CDR3 is TGTGCCACCAGCAGAGATCTAAGCGGGGGCAACGTCCTGACTTTC. As protein: CATSRDLSGGNVLTF.

The table lists this clonotype with a count of one. The rearrangement uses TRBV29-1 and TRBJ2-7; a possible D gene is TRBD1 (5 bases). The V gene's germline CDR1 is SQVTM and CDR2 ANQGSEA. This CDR3 has 11 amino acids. V was trimmed by 7 bases and J by 2 bases, leaving 9 bases between them. For the CDR3, the DNA is TGCAGCGCCCTGACAGCCTACGAGCAGTACTTC. Amino acids: CSALTAYEQYF.

To note about this clonotype: A much larger clone sits a single nucleotide away, making a read error possible. The final CDR3 position lacks the conserved phenylalanine or tryptophan, pointing to a likely read error. V gene TRBV15 combines with J gene TRBJ1-2; D remains ambiguous. This CDR3 spans 13 amino acids. Trimming left V 3 bases short and J 3 bases short, with 8 bases between. Per the germline V gene, CDR1 is LNHNV and CDR2 is YYDKDF (reference sequence). The CDR3 is CATSSTEYYGYTL. The CDR3 DNA reads as TGTGCCACCAGCAGTACAGAATACTATGGCTACACCCTC.

This chain connects TRBV10-3 to TRBJ2-7, with TRBD2 identical over 9 bases. The CDR3 covers 16 residues. The ends lost 6 bases at V and 0 bases at J; junction bases unmatched: 9. Looked up from germline, CDR1 is ENHRY and CDR2 is SYGVKD. This CDR3 reads CAISLPSGTVSYEQYF. The DNA for the CDR3 is TGTGCCATCAGCCTCCCTAGCGGGACGGTCTCCTACGAGCAGTACTTC.

This clonotype has just a few counts. CDR3: CGDSFRAISGNTIYF. As DNA, the CDR3 is TGTGGGGACTCCTTCCGGGCGATCTCTGGAAACACCATATATTTT. V usage is TRBV25-1 and J usage is TRBJ1-3; possible D gene TRBD1, 5 bases. The CDR3 is made up of 15 amino acids. Germline V lookup: CDR1 MGHDK, CDR2 SYGVNS.

Only a few counts were recorded for this clonotype. In DNA form, the CDR3 reads TGTGCCAGCAGCCATTCCGCGGGGGTACTAGACTATGGCTACACCTTC. It specifies CASSHSAGVLDYGYTF. The V call is TRBV7-9, the J call TRBJ1-2; a weak D match, TRBD1 (5 bases). Trimming pared 5 bases from V and 3 bases from J, leaving 19 bases between. The CDR3 loop spans 16 amino acids. Germline CDR1 and CDR2: SEHNR and FQNEAQ (reference sequence).